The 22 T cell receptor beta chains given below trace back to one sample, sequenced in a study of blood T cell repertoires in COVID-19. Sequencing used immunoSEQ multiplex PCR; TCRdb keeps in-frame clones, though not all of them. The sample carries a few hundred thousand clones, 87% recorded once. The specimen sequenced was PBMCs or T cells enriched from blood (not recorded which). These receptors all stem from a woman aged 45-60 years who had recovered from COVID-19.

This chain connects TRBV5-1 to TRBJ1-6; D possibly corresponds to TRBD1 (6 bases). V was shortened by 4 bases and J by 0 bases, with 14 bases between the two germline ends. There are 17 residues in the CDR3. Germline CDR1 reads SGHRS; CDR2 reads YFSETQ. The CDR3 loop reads CASSPGTQSSYNSPLHF. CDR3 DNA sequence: TGCGCCAGCAGCCCCGGGACACAGAGCTCCTATAATTCACCCCTCCACTTT.

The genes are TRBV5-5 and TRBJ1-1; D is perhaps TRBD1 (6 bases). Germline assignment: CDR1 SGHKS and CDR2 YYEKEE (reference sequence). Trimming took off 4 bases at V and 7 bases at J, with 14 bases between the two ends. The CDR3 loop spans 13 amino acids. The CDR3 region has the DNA TGTGCCAGCAGCGGGACACTGGAGATTGAAGCTTTCTTT. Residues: CASSGTLEIEAFF.

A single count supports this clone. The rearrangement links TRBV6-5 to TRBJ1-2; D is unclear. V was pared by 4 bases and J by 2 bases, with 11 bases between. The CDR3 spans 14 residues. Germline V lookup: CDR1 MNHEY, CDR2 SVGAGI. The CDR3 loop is CASSSPRKNYGYTF. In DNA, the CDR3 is TGTGCCAGCAGTTCCCCCAGGAAAAACTATGGCTACACCTTC.

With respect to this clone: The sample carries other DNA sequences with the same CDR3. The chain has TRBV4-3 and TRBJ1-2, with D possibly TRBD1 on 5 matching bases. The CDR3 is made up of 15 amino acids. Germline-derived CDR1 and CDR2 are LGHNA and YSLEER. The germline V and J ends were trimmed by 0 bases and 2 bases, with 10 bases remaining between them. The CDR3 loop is CASSQDTRGNYGYTF. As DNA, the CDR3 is TGCGCCAGCAGCCAAGATACGCGGGGGAACTATGGCTACACCTTC.

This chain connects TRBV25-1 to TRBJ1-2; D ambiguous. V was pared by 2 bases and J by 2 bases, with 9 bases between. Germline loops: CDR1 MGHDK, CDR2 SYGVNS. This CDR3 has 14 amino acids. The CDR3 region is CASSEAQRNYGYTF. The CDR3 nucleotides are TGTGCCAGCAGTGAAGCTCAGAGGAACTATGGCTACACCTTC.

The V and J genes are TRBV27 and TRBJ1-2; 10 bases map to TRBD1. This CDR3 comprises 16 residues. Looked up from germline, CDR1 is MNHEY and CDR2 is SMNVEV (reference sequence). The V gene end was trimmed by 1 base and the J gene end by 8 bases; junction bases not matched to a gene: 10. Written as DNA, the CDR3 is TGTGCCAGCAGTTTATATCGGGGGGACAGGGGAGAAGGCTACACCTTC. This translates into CASSLYRGDRGEGYTF.

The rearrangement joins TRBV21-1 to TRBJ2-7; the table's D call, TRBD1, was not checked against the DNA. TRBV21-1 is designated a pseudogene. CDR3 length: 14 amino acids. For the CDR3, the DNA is TGTGCCAGCAGCGCAAGAGGACAGGGGGCGGATCAGTACTTC. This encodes CASSARGQGADQYF.

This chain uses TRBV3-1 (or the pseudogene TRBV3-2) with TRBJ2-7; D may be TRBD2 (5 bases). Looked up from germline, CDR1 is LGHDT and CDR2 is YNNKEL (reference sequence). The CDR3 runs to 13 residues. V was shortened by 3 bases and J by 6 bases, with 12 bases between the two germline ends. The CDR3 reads CASSQRVSSEQYF. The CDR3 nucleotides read TGTGCCAGCAGCCAGAGGGTATCGAGCGAGCAGTACTTC.

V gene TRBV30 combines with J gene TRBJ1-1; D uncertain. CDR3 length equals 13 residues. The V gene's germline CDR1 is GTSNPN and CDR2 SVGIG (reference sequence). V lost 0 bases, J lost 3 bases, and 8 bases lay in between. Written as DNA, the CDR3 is TGTGCCTGGAGTGTACGATCGGACACTGAAGCTTTCTTT. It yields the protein CAWSVRSDTEAFF. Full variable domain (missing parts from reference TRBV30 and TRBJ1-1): SQTIHQWPATLVQPVGSPLSLECTVEGTSNPNLYWYRQAAGRGLQLLFYSVGIGQISSEVPQNLSASRPQDRQFILSSKKLLLSDSGFYLCAWSVRSDTEAFFGQGTRLTVV.

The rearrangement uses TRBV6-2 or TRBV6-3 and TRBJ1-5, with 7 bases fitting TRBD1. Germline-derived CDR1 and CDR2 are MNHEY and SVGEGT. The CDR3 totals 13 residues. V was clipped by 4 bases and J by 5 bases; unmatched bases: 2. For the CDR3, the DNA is TGTGCCAGCAGTTCACAGGGGTATCAGCCCCAGCATTTT. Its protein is CASSSQGYQPQHF.

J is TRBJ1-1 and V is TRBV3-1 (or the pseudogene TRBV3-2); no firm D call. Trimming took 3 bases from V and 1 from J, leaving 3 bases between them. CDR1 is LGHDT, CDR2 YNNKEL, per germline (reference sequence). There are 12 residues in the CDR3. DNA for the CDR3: TGTGCCAGCAGCCACCAGAACACTGAAGCTTTCTTT. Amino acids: CASSHQNTEAFF.

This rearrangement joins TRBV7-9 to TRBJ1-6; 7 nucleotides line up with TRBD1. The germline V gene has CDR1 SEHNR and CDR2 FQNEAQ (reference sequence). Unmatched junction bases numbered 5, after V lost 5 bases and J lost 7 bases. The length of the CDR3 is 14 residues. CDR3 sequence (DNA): TGTGCCAGCAGCCGGGGACAGTCAAATTCACCCCTCCACTTT. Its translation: CASSRGQSNSPLHF. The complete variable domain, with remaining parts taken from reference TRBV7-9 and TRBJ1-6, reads DTGVSQNPRHKITKRGQNVTFRCDPISEHNRLYWYRQTLGQGPEFLTYFQNEAQLEKSRLLSDRFSAERPKGSFSTLEIQRTEQGDSAMYLCASSRGQSNSPLHFGNGTRLTVT.

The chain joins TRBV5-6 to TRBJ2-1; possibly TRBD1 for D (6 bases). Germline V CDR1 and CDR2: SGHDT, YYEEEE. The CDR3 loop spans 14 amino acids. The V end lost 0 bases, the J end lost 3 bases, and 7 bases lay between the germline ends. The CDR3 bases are TGTGCCAGCAGCTTGGTGACAGGCTACAATGAGCAGTTCTTC. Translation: CASSLVTGYNEQFF.

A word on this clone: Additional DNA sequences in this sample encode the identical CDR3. Here the CDR3 reads CASSYGGANYGYTF. As DNA, the CDR3 is TGTGCCAGCAGTTATGGGGGCGCCAACTATGGCTACACCTTC. V is TRBV27 and J is TRBJ1-2; a weak D match, TRBD1 (6 bases). The V gene's germline CDR1 is MNHEY and CDR2 SMNVEV (reference sequence). The CDR3 is 14 amino acids. Trimming pared 4 bases from V and 2 bases from J, leaving 11 bases between.

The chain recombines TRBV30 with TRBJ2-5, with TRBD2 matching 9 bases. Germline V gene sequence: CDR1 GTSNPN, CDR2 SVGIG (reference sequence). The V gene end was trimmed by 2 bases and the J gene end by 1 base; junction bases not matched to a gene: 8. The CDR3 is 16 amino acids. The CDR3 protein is CAWSIGVAGVQETQYF. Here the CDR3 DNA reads TGTGCCTGGAGTATTGGGGTAGCGGGGGTCCAAGAGACCCAGTACTTC.

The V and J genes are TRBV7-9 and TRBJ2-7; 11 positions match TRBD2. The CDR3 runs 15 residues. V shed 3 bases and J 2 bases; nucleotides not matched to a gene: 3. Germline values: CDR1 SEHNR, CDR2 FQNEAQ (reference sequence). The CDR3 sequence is CASSFRLAGTYEQYF. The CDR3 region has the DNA TGTGCCAGCAGCTTCAGACTAGCGGGAACCTACGAGCAGTACTTC. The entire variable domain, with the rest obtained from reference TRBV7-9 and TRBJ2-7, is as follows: DTGVSQNPRHKITKRGQNVTFRCDPISEHNRLYWYRQTLGQGPEFLTYFQNEAQLEKSRLLSDRFSAERPKGSFSTLEIQRTEQGDSAMYLCASSFRLAGTYEQYFGPGTRLTVT.

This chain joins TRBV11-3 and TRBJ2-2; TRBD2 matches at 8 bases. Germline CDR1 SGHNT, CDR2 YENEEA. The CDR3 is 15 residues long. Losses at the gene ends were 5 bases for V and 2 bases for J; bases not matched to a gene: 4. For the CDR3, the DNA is TGTGCCAGCAGCCTAACTAGCGGAAACACCGGGGAGCTGTTTTTT. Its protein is CASSLTSGNTGELFF.

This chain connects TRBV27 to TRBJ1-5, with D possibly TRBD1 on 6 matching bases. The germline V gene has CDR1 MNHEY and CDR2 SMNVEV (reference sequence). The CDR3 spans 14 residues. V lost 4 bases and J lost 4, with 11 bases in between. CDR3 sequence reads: CASSSGEYNQPQHF. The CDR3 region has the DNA TGTGCCAGCAGTTCAGGGGAGTATAATCAGCCCCAGCATTTT.

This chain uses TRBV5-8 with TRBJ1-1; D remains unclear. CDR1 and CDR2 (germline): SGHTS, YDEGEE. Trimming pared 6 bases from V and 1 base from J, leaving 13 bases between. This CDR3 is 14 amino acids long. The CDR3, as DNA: TGTGCCAGCAATCGAGAGAGGTGGAACACTGAAGCTTTCTTT. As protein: CASNRERWNTEAFF.

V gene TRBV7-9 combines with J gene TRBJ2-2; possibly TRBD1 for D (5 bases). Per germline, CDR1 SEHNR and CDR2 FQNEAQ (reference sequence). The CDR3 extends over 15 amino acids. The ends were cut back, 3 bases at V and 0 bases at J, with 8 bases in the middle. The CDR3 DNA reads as TGTGCCAGCAGCTTCGCACAGGCGAACACCGGGGAGCTGTTTTTT. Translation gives CASSFAQANTGELFF.

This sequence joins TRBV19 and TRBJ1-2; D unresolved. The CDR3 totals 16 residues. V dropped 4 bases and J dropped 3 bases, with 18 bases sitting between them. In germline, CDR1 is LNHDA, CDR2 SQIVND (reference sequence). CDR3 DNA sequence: TGTGCCAGTAGTACAACCGGGATGGCTGAGGACTATGGCTACACCTTC. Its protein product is CASSTTGMAEDYGYTF. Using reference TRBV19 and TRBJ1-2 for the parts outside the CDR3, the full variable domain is DGGITQSPKYLFRKEGQNVTLSCEQNLNHDAMYWYRQDPGQGLRLIYYSQIVNDFQKGDIAEGYSVSREKKESFPLTVTSAQKNPTAFYLCASSTTGMAEDYGYTFGSGTRLTVV.

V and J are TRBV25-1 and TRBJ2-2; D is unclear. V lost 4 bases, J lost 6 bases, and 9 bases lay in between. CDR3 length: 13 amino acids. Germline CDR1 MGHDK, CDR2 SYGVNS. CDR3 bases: TGTGCCAGCAGTGTTCGAGGTGCCGGGGAGCTGTTTTTT. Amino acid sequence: CASSVRGAGELFF.